Detailed here is one T cell receptor (beta chain). Antigen unknown. TCRdb keeps only in-frame clones here, not all; method: immunoSEQ multiplex PCR. The table lists 14,000 to 15,000 clones, roughly four fifths of them singletons. CDR1 is MNHNS, CDR2 SASEGT, per germline. The V end lost 6 bases, the J end lost 9 bases, and 14 bases lay between the germline ends. This CDR3 region has 12 residues. This sample is part of a study of immune evolution from preneoplasia to lung adenocarcinoma. General study findings and limits: Later-stage lesions appeared to have more T cells, more diversity, less clonality.

H&E slides confirmed each diagnosis, reviewed by two pathologists independently. The chain employs TRBV6-1 and TRBJ1-1; possibly TRBD1 for D (6 bases). This TCR came from a person aged 60-80 years with lung adenocarcinoma. Sequenced sample: FFPE minimally invasive lung adenocarcinoma tissue. The CDR3: CASRNRVLQAFF. As DNA, the CDR3 is TGTGCCAGCAGGAACAGGGTTTTGCAAGCTTTCTTT.